This TCR beta chain was identified in a study of CD8+ T cells in alopecia areata. Turning to the study itself: Graft recipients were approximately 6-10-week-old female C3H/HeJ mice, and donor skin originated from approximately 6-12-month-old C3H/HeJ mice with spontaneous alopecia. The study, taken as a whole, reports: Whereas mice showed it more clearly, TCR sharing across patients was murkier, possibly because of HLA.

In each case, RNA was isolated and then reverse transcribed into cDNA as the sequencing template. Libraries were prepared by immunoSEQ multiplex PCR; TCRdb keeps only in-frame clonotypes and omits some of them. The sample yields approximately 280,000 clones, without any singletons. Cutaneous lymph nodes were pooled and cells sorted by CD4, CD8alpha, NKG2D, NKG2ACE and more. This CDR3 has 14 amino acids. With 1 base removed from V and 2 bases from J, the gap between germline ends came to 6 bases. The germline V gene encodes CDR1 MNHDT and CDR2 YYDKIL. This clone was seen many times. What it binds is unknown. Gene names follow the mouse nomenclature. The read gets to within 4 residues of the CDR3 end, and the germline J gene fills in the rest.

This clonotype was obtained from a C3H/HeJ mouse with alopecia areata. MHC haplotype of the mouse line: H2-k. Material for sequencing was CD4+ T cells sorted from a lymph node. This rearrangement joins TRBV17 to TRBJ2-1; D remains ambiguous. The sequenced CDR3 bases are TGTGCTAGCAGTAGAGTAGGGTACTATGCT. Its protein product is CASSRVGYYA. The full CDR3 protein reads CASSRVGYYAEQFF.